The present T cell receptor (beta chain) was sequenced within a study of blood T cells in healthy people across ages. Comments on this clonotype: No antigen is known for it.

Per the germline V gene, CDR1 is MDHEN and CDR2 is SYDVKM. The length of the CDR3 is 14 residues. V was pared by 5 bases and J by 0 bases, with 9 bases between. A second about 6 to 11 cycle PCR used barcoded and J-beta primers. TCRdb called the 5' RACE reads again in MiXCR, with one record for every CDR3 protein. The sample shows about 800,000 distinct CDR3 sequences, more than 35% of them seen only once. General study points: With age, beta diversity per million T cells declined roughly linearly, significantly by roughly 40.

This rearrangement joins TRBV28 to TRBJ2-3; D remains ambiguous. This TCR derives from a man of 80 years or more in good health. The sample was blood. CDR3 region: CASSTSFSTDTQYF. CDR3 bases: TGTGCCAGCAGTACAAGCTTCAGCACAGATACGCAGTATTTT.